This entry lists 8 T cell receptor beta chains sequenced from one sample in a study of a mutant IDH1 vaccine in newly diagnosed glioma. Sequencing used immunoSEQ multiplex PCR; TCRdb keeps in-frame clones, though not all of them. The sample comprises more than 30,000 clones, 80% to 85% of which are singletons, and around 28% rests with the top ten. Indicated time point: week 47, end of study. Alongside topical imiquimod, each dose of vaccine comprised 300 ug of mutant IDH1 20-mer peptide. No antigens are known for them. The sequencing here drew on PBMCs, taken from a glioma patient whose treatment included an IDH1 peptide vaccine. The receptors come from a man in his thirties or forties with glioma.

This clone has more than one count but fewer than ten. CDR3 sequence (DNA): TGTGCCAGCAGCTTAGATAGCGGGGGGGCGTTGGGGGAGCTGTTTTTT. This encodes CASSLDSGGALGELFF. This chain joins TRBV7-2 and TRBJ2-2, with 11 bases matching TRBD2. Germline CDR1 SGHTA, CDR2 FQGNSA. V shed 1 base and J 8 bases; nucleotides not matched to a gene: 6. CDR3 length: 16 amino acids.

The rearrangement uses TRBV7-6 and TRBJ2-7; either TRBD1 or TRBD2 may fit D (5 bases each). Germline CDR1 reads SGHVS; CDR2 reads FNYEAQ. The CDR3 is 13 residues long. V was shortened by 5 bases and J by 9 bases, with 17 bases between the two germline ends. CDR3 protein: CASSPRDDGGQYF. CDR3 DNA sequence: TGTGCCAGCAGCCCAAGGGACGACGGCGGGCAGTACTTC.

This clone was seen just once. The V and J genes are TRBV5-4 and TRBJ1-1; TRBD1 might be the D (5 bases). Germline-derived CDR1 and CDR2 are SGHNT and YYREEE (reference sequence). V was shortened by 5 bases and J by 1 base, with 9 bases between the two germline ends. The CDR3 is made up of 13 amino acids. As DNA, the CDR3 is TGTGCCAGCAGTCGAACAGGGAACACTGAAGCTTTCTTT. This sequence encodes CASSRTGNTEAFF.

This CDR3 is CASSPRLAGGLLTGELFF. The CDR3 DNA follows: TGTGCCAGCAGCCCTCGACTAGCGGGGGGGCTTTTGACCGGGGAGCTGTTTTTT. The genes are TRBV5-4 and TRBJ2-2; 14 nucleotides line up with TRBD2. Trimming cost V 4 bases and J 5 bases; bases outside gene matches: 10. Germline-derived CDR1 and CDR2 are SGHNT and YYREEE (reference sequence). CDR3 length: 18 amino acids.

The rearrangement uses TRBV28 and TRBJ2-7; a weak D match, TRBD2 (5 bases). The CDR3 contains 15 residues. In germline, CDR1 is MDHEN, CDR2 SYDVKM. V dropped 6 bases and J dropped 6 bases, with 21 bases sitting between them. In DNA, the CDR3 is TGTGCCAGCAGCCTCCCGGGAACCCCTTCGGGCGAGCAGTACTTC. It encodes CASSLPGTPSGEQYF.

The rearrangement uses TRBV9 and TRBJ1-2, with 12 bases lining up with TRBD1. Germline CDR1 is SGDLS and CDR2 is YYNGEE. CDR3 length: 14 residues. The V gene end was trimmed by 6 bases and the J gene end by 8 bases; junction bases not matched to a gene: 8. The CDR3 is CASTLTGTGGGYTF. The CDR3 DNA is TGTGCCAGCACTTTAACGGGGACAGGGGGCGGCTACACCTTC.

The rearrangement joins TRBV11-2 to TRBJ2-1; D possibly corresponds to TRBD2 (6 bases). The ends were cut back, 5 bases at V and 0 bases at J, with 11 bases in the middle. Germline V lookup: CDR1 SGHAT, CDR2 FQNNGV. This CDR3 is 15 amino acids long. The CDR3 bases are TGTGCCAGCAGCGGGCGGGACTTCTCCTACAATGAGCAGTTCTTC. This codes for CASSGRDFSYNEQFF.

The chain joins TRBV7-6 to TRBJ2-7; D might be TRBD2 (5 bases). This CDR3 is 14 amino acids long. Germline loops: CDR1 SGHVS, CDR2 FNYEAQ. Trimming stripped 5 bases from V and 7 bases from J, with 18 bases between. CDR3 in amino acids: CASSEGGPKVEQYF. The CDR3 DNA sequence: TGTGCCAGCAGCGAAGGAGGCCCCAAGGTAGAGCAGTACTTC.